Following are 26 T cell receptor beta chains from one sample sequenced in a study of T cell repertoires in cytomegalovirus infection. TCRdb analysed the reads with MiXCR anew, one entry per CDR3 protein. The table has approximately 290,000 distinct CDR3 sequences, under 30% seen once. The specimen sequenced was PBMCs. Receptors originate from a human donor in good health (CMV status not recorded). Some clones in this sample may be carry-over from other donors' samples.

The chain employs TRBV7-6 and TRBJ2-1; 9 positions match TRBD2. Germline V gene sequence: CDR1 SGHVS, CDR2 FNYEAQ. This CDR3 is 16 amino acids long. The V segment lost 0 bases and the J segment 8 bases; nucleotides outside the gene matches: 8. This CDR3 is CASSLARAGGLYEQFF. DNA for the CDR3: TGTGCCAGCAGCTTAGCAAGGGCGGGAGGGCTATATGAGCAGTTCTTC.

This chain links TRBV20-1 with TRBJ2-5, with TRBD2 as a possible D gene (6 bases). The CDR3 sequence is 13 residues long. Per the germline V gene, CDR1 is DFQATT and CDR2 is SNEGSKA (reference sequence). Trimming pared 6 bases from V and 10 bases from J, leaving 21 bases between. For the CDR3, the DNA is TGCAGTGCCTACGGCGGGGTCTCAACCCTCCAGTACTTC. It specifies CSAYGGVSTLQYF.

This clonotype was seen more than once but under ten times. The J gene is TRBJ2-3, the V gene TRBV5-1; D is undetermined. Per germline, CDR1 SGHRS and CDR2 YFSETQ. This CDR3 contains 13 residues. V was shortened by 4 bases and J by 3 bases, with 9 bases between the two germline ends. The CDR3 sequence: CASSPLGTDTQYF. The CDR3 nucleotides read TGCGCCAGCAGCCCCTTGGGGACAGATACGCAGTATTTT.

V usage is TRBV12-3 or TRBV12-4 and J usage is TRBJ1-2; D unclear. The CDR3 totals 14 residues. V was trimmed by 3 bases and J by 5 bases, leaving 13 bases between them. The CDR3 coding sequence is TGTGCCAGCAGTTTGGCGTCGGCGGTATATGGCTACACCTTC. Its translation: CASSLASAVYGYTF.

This clonotype was detected ten times or more. The chain combines TRBV7-2 with TRBJ2-3; 7 bases match TRBD2. The CDR3 runs to 14 residues. V was clipped by 8 bases and J by 3 bases; unmatched bases: 8. Germline V gene lookup returns CDR1 SGHTA and CDR2 FQGNSA. The CDR3 loop reads CASPPAGPTDTQYF. The CDR3, as DNA: TGTGCCAGCCCCCCAGCGGGACCAACAGATACGCAGTATTTT.

This clonotype was detected ten times or more. The V and J genes are TRBV20-1 and TRBJ1-4; D gene ambiguous. Looked up from germline, CDR1 is DFQATT and CDR2 is SNEGSKA (reference sequence). This CDR3 has 13 amino acids. V lost 3 bases and J 4 bases, leaving 9 bases between the germline ends. CDR3: CSASDGGNEKLFF. CDR3 DNA sequence: TGCAGTGCTAGTGATGGCGGTAATGAAAAACTGTTTTTT.

V usage is TRBV12-3 or TRBV12-4 and J usage is TRBJ2-3, with D perhaps given as TRBD1 or TRBD2 (6 bases each). The CDR3 consists of 13 residues. V lost 4 bases, J lost 6 bases, and 11 bases lay in between. The CDR3 nucleotides are TGTGCCAGCAGTTCGTCGGGGGCGGATACGCAGTATTTT. Encoded protein: CASSSSGADTQYF.

This clonotype was counted many times. The chain is built from TRBV19 and TRBJ2-3; 7 bases match TRBD1. The CDR3 sequence is 15 residues long. Germline assignment: CDR1 LNHDA and CDR2 SQIVND (reference sequence). The V and J ends lost 4 bases and 2 bases, in that order; junction bases with no gene match: 6. CDR3 loop: CASSTRQGSTDTQYF. The CDR3 DNA is TGTGCCAGTAGTACTCGACAGGGTTCCACAGATACGCAGTATTTT.

The V call is TRBV29-1, the J call TRBJ2-7; no clear D. V was clipped by 0 bases and J by 0 bases, with 6 bases between them. The V gene's germline CDR1 is SQVTM and CDR2 ANQGSEA. The CDR3 extends over 13 amino acids. CDR3 in DNA: TGCAGCGTTGAAGACCGCGACTCCTACGAGCAGTACTTC. This codes for CSVEDRDSYEQYF.

The chain joins TRBV5-1 to TRBJ1-2; the D is unclear. The CDR3 length is 13 residues. V lost 2 bases, J lost 0 bases, and 5 bases lay in between. Germline-derived CDR1 and CDR2 are SGHRS and YFSETQ. CDR3 bases: TGCGCCAGCAGCTTCACGGCTAACTATGGCTACACCTTC. It yields the protein CASSFTANYGYTF. Supplemented by reference TRBV5-1 and TRBJ1-2, the full variable domain reads KAGVTQTPRYLIKTRGQQVTLSCSPISGHRSVSWYQQTPGQGLQFLFEYFSETQRNKGNFPGRFSGRQFSNSRSEMNVSTLELGDSALYLCASSFTANYGYTFGSGTRLTVV.

With regard to this clonotype: The CDR3 end shows no conserved phenylalanine or tryptophan, and so a read error is likely. It is unclear where the CDR3 begins or ends on the DNA, so no DNA is shown, and the CDR3 is as TCRdb lists it. The chain uses TRBV2 and TRBJ2-4. The CDR3 totals 9 residues, both ends included. The germline CDR1 and CDR2 sequences are SNHLY and FYNNEI. This CDR3 reads CASSEGRVI.

This clonotype was picked up many times. V usage is TRBV7-6 and J usage is TRBJ2-3; no reliable D call. The germline V gene encodes CDR1 SGHVS and CDR2 FNYEAQ. The CDR3 runs to 15 residues. Deletions cut 5 bases from V and 0 bases from J, with 12 bases between. The chain's CDR3 is CASSTPMGSTDTQYF. In nucleotides, the CDR3 is TGTGCCAGCAGCACCCCTATGGGAAGCACAGATACGCAGTATTTT.

This clonotype was seen a few times. The rearrangement links TRBV28 to TRBJ2-5; 9 bases align to TRBD2. CDR1 MDHEN and CDR2 SYDVKM come from the germline V gene. CDR3 size: 15 residues. The J segment lost 5 bases and the V segment lost 3 bases, leaving 7 bases of the junction unmatched. Written as DNA, the CDR3 is TGTGCCAGCAGTTTCTATAGCGGGAGTCCGGAGACCCAGTACTTC. Protein sequence: CASSFYSGSPETQYF.

This clonotype occurred many times. The gene calls are TRBV7-8 and TRBJ2-7; 10 nucleotides match TRBD2. Germline loops: CDR1 SGHVS, CDR2 FQNEAQ. V trimming: 5 bases; J trimming: 2 bases; junction bases outside the gene matches: 9. This CDR3 spans 16 amino acids. CDR3 DNA sequence: TGTGCCAGCAGCGTCAACCTAGCGGGAGCGCCCTACGAGCAGTACTTC. As protein: CASSVNLAGAPYEQYF.

This clonotype was picked up many times. The chain is built from TRBV7-2 and TRBJ1-5, with a possible D match to TRBD1 (5 bases). The germline V and J ends were trimmed by 3 bases and 3 bases, with 9 bases remaining between them. Germline values: CDR1 SGHTA, CDR2 FQGNSA. There are 14 residues in the CDR3. The CDR3 region has the DNA TGTGCCAGCAGCTTCGACAGCGACAATCAGCCCCAGCATTTT. Translating gives CASSFDSDNQPQHF.

The chain carries TRBV28 and TRBJ1-2; D possibly corresponds to TRBD1 (5 bases). Germline values: CDR1 MDHEN, CDR2 SYDVKM. Trimming cost V 3 bases and J 2 bases, with 13 bases left between them. The CDR3 runs to 15 residues. The CDR3 sequence: CASSFDSFVNYGYTF. The CDR3 DNA is TGTGCCAGCAGTTTCGACAGCTTTGTCAACTATGGCTACACCTTC.

This clonotype was seen a handful of times. This sequence joins TRBV5-8 and TRBJ1-3; maybe TRBD1 (5 bases). V lost 4 bases and J lost 4, with 18 bases in between. From germline, CDR1 is SGHTS and CDR2 YDEGEE. This CDR3 has 16 amino acids. The CDR3 DNA is TGTGCCAGCAGCGGCCGCTGGCAGGGCGGCGGAAACACCATATATTTT. It encodes CASSGRWQGGGNTIYF.

V gene TRBV19 combines with J gene TRBJ1-1, with D uncertain. Looked up from germline, CDR1 is LNHDA and CDR2 is SQIVND (reference sequence). The V and J ends lost 6 bases and 5 bases respectively, with 10 bases between them. The CDR3 has 12 residues. The CDR3 region is CASRGKGTEAFF. The DNA for the CDR3 is TGTGCCAGTAGGGGTAAAGGGACTGAAGCTTTCTTT.

Only a few counts were recorded for this clonotype. The chain couples TRBV5-1 to TRBJ1-6; 8 nucleotides align to TRBD1. The germline V gene encodes CDR1 SGHRS and CDR2 YFSETQ. This CDR3 is 15 amino acids long. The V segment lost 4 bases and the J segment 10 bases; nucleotides outside the gene matches: 10. This CDR3 reads CASSQWTGLGSPLHF. CDR3 nucleotide sequence: TGCGCCAGCAGCCAATGGACAGGGCTTGGGTCACCCCTCCACTTT.

This clonotype has only a few counts. This rearrangement joins TRBV28 to TRBJ2-7; 7 bases are a match to TRBD1. This CDR3 comprises 14 residues. V dropped 2 bases and J dropped 6; count of bases not matched to a gene: 7. CDR1 MDHEN and CDR2 SYDVKM come from the germline V gene. Written as DNA, the CDR3 is TGTGCCAGCAGTTTAGTTACAGGGGATTTCGAGCAGTACTTC. Its translation: CASSLVTGDFEQYF.

Points on this clonotype: A much larger clone is a single base away; this may be a read error. The CDR3 DNA follows: TGTGCCAGCAGCCCGACTAGCGGGAGGGTCAACAATGAGCAGTTCTTC. This encodes CASSPTSGRVNNEQFF. The chain links TRBV5-4 to TRBJ2-1; 14 nucleotides align to TRBD2. The CDR3 spans 16 residues. The V segment lost 4 bases and the J segment 5 bases; nucleotides outside the gene matches: 5. CDR1 and CDR2 from the germline V gene are SGHNT and YYREEE (reference sequence).

V usage is TRBV20-1 and J usage is TRBJ1-6, with D possibly TRBD1 on 5 matching bases. CDR3 length equals 15 residues. V was trimmed by 6 bases and J by 6 bases, leaving 18 bases between them. Germline V lookup: CDR1 DFQATT, CDR2 SNEGSKA (reference sequence). The CDR3, as DNA: TGCAGTGCCAAAACCGGGACCGTCACTAATTCACCCCTCCACTTT. This gives the protein CSAKTGTVTNSPLHF.

This clonotype was found many times. The V gene is TRBV7-2, the J gene TRBJ1-6; D is uncertain. The V end was cut by 5 bases, the J end by 7 bases, with 15 bases between. The CDR3 is made up of 15 amino acids. CDR1 SGHTA and CDR2 FQGNSA come from the germline V gene. The CDR3 region is CASSLNIRDNSPLHF. The DNA for the CDR3 is TGTGCCAGCAGCCTAAATATTCGCGACAATTCACCCCTCCACTTT.

A few counts support this clonotype. The V call is TRBV5-1, the J call TRBJ2-1; D unclear. This CDR3 region has 13 residues. From germline, CDR1 is SGHRS and CDR2 YFSETQ. Trimming left V 0 bases short and J 6 bases short, with 7 bases between. The CDR3 bases are TGCGCCAGCAGCTTGGTAATGGGCAATGAGCAGTTCTTC. This translates into CASSLVMGNEQFF.

The chain joins TRBV29-1 to TRBJ2-3; maybe TRBD2 (5 bases). V was trimmed by 3 bases and J by 4 bases, leaving 11 bases between them. The CDR3 length is 13 residues. Looked up from germline, CDR1 is SQVTM and CDR2 is ANQGSEA. In DNA, the CDR3 is TGCAGCGTTGACGGTGAGGGCGCAGATACGCAGTATTTT. Translating gives CSVDGEGADTQYF.

At least ten counts were recorded for this clonotype. This chain uses TRBV7-2 with TRBJ2-7; 8 bases agree with TRBD1. The length of the CDR3 is 15 residues. Germline trimming cut 4 bases from V and 0 bases from J; bases unmatched to any gene: 5. Germline assignment: CDR1 SGHTA and CDR2 FQGNSA. The CDR3 DNA reads as TGTGCCAGCAGCTCCGGGACAGGCTTCTCCTACGAGCAGTACTTC. Amino acid sequence: CASSSGTGFSYEQYF.